The rows below give T cell receptor beta chains drawn from one sample of a study of blood T cell repertoires in COVID-19. Clones were sequenced by immunoSEQ multiplex PCR, and TCRdb holds only the in-frame ones, with some missing. The sample lists roughly 330,000 clones, roughly 82% occurring once. Sequencing was performed on peripheral blood. These receptors came from a woman aged 45-59 years with acute or convalescent COVID-19. Both conserved end residues are part of each CDR3. The D gene is left open where the match is weak. Clone size is not always given. Where it is, it says once, few, many or a class for expanded clones.

>TRBD1|-|TRBV18|TRBJ2-1
TGTGCCAGCTCACCCGCACCCGGGACAGGGGGGTATGAGCAGTTCTTC
CASSPAPGTGGYEQFF
>TRBD1|-|TRBV14|TRBJ2-7
TGTGCCAGCAATGACAGGGGGCGGTACGAGCAGTACTTC
CASNDRGRYEQYF
>TRBD2|-|TRBV10-2|TRBJ2-1
TGCGCCACCAAAGCGGGGGGGTACAATGAGCAGTTCTTC
CATKAGGYNEQFF
>TRBD2|-|TRBV4-3|TRBJ2-7
TGCGCCAGCAGCCGGGGAGCGGGAGAATACGAGCAGTACTTC
CASSRGAGEYEQYF
>-|-|TRBV2|TRBJ1-1
TGTGCCAGCGGGAGATCGCGGGGGTCGAACACTGAAGCTTTCTTT
CASGRSRGSNTEAFF
>-|-|TRBV28|TRBJ2-5
TGTGCCAGCAGTTTGATTGAGCGGAGGCCTCAAGAGACCCAGTACTTC
CASSLIERRPQETQYF
>-|once|TRBV4-1|TRBJ1-4
TGCGCCAGCAGCCAAGGACGGGGAACTAATGAAAAACTGTTTTTT
CASSQGRGTNEKLFF
>-|once|TRBV28|TRBJ1-5
TGTGCCAGCAGCGCCCTTGGGGCGGCAGGGAATCAGCCCCAGCATTTT
CASSALGAAGNQPQHF
>-|-|TRBV5-8|TRBJ2-7
TGTGCCAGCAGCTTGGCACAGGTATACGAGCAGTACTTC
CASSLAQVYEQYF
>TRBD2|-|TRBV19|TRBJ2-1
TGTGCCAGTAGAGCGGAGGGACTATTCAACAATGAGCAGTTCTTC
CASRAEGLFNNEQFF
>-|-|TRBV29-1|TRBJ2-7
TGCAGCGTTGATATCCCAGGGGAGCCTTACGAGCAGTACTTC
CSVDIPGEPYEQYF
>-|-|TRBV3-1/TRBV3-2|TRBJ1-5
TGTGCCAGCAGCCAAGATGTCCTAAATCAGCCCCAGCATTTT
CASSQDVLNQPQHF
>-|-|TRBV28|TRBJ2-5
TGTGCCAGCACCCCAGGGGCGGGCGCGAAGACCCAGTACTTC
CASTPGAGAKTQYF
>TRBD2|-|TRBV5-6|TRBJ2-3
TGTGCCAGCAGCTTAGGGCTAGCGGTTAGGGGTACGCAGTATTTT
CASSLGLAVRGTQYF
>-|-|TRBV9|TRBJ1-6
TGTGCCAGCAGCGTATCGTCAGGGAATAATTCACCCCTCCACTTT
CASSVSSGNNSPLHF
>-|-|TRBV3-1/TRBV3-2|TRBJ2-1
TGTGCCAGCAGCCAAGATCACCGTAGCGGAGGTTACAATGAGCAGTTCTTC
CASSQDHRSGGYNEQFF
>TRBD2|-|TRBV11-1|TRBJ2-1
TGTGCCAGCAGGCCCACTAGCGGGAGAATGGGGGAGCAGTTCTTC
CASRPTSGRMGEQFF
>TRBD2|few|TRBV11-3|TRBJ2-7
TGTGCCAGCAGCCCTCGACCGGGACTAGCCCCCTACGAGCAGTACTTC
CASSPRPGLAPYEQYF
>TRBD1|-|TRBV4-1|TRBJ1-2
TGCGCCAGCAGCCAAGCGGACAGGGAAAGAAGCTATGGCTACACCTTC
CASSQADRERSYGYTF